The 11 T cell receptor beta chains given below trace back to one sample, sequenced in a study of human T cells and chemical hapten exposure. As to time point: pre-sensitization, week 0. Treatment meaning: therapeutic diphenylcyclopropenone sensitization with weekly scalp DPC. TCRdb called the RACE reads again in MiXCR, with one record for every CDR3 protein. The repertoire consists of 65,000 to 90,000 distinct CDR3 sequences, with about 15% occurring once and the leading ten covering roughly 4.5%. The sample here was whole blood, taken in connection with sensitization to the hapten diphenylcyclopropenone (DPC). The receptors come from a woman aged 45 to 65 with alopecia areata. Some clones in this sample may be carry-over from other donors' samples.

This clonotype has a handful of counts. The chain combines TRBV9 with TRBJ2-7, with D maybe TRBD2 (6 bases). The V end was cut by 0 bases, the J end by 2 bases, with 9 bases between. CDR3 length: 14 amino acids. Germline V gene data show CDR1 as SGDLS and CDR2 as YYNGEE. Here the CDR3 DNA reads TGTGCCAGCAGCGTAGTACCGGGGGCCTACGAGCAGTACTTC. Its protein is CASSVVPGAYEQYF.

This clonotype showed up many times. The DNA for the CDR3 is TGCGCCAGCAGCTTGTCTGATCACTCTGGAAACACCATATATTTT. Translated: CASSLSDHSGNTIYF. V gene TRBV5-1 combines with J gene TRBJ1-3; D gene uncertain. The germline V gene encodes CDR1 SGHRS and CDR2 YFSETQ. Trimming cost V 1 base and J 0 bases, with 8 bases left between them. The CDR3 spans 15 residues.

This clonotype was found a few times. The chain carries TRBV9 and TRBJ2-5; no reliable D call. The CDR3 runs to 11 residues. The V gene's germline CDR1 is SGDLS and CDR2 YYNGEE. V was shortened by 3 bases and J by 3 bases, with 3 bases between the two germline ends. The CDR3 DNA reads as TGTGCCAGCAGCGCCAAAGAGACCCAGTACTTC. It translates to CASSAKETQYF.

This clonotype has just a few counts. The CDR3 DNA reads TGTGCCAGCAGTAACTCGTTGGGCACCGGGGAGCTGTTTTTT. Amino acid sequence: CASSNSLGTGELFF. The genes are TRBV12-3 or TRBV12-4 and TRBJ2-2; D gene unclear. Trimming took 5 bases from V and 4 from J, leaving 11 bases between them. This CDR3 is 14 amino acids long.

There are many counts of this clonotype. The chain recombines TRBV4-3 with TRBJ2-6; 8 bases fit TRBD2. V gave up 0 bases and J gave up 3 bases; unmatched junction bases: 7. There are 18 residues in the CDR3. Germline V lookup: CDR1 LGHNA, CDR2 YSLEER. CDR3 sequence reads: CASSQDPSGSDGANVLTF. DNA of the CDR3: TGCGCCAGCAGCCAAGATCCGAGCGGGAGTGATGGGGCCAACGTCCTGACTTTC.

In this sample, this clonotype turned up many times. J is TRBJ2-4 and V is TRBV18, with D maybe TRBD2 (7 bases). The CDR3 contains 14 residues. Between the trimmed V and J ends, which lost 2 bases and 9 bases, there was a span of 14 bases. Germline V gene lookup returns CDR1 KGHSH and CDR2 LQKENI. The CDR3 region has the DNA TGTGCCAGCTCACCAGTAGCGGGCAGGGGCATTCAGTACTTC. This encodes CASSPVAGRGIQYF.

This clonotype occurred a few times. The chain employs TRBV6-6 and TRBJ2-5; the D is unclear. The CDR3 is 12 amino acids. Germline V gives CDR1 MNHNY, CDR2 SVGAGI (reference sequence). V dropped 8 bases and J dropped 2 bases, with 9 bases sitting between them. For the CDR3, the DNA is TGTGCCAGCGCCGCGGTTCAAGAGACCCAGTACTTC. Encoded protein: CASAAVQETQYF.

The chain employs TRBV5-1 and TRBJ2-5; the D gene is possibly TRBD2 (6 bases). V gave up 4 bases and J gave up 3 bases, with 10 bases separating them. Germline V gene data show CDR1 as SGHRS and CDR2 as YFSETQ. The CDR3 contains 13 residues. The CDR3 sequence: CASSRGLEETQYF. The CDR3, as DNA: TGCGCCAGCAGCAGGGGACTCGAAGAGACCCAGTACTTC.

This clonotype was seen only a few times. The rearrangement links TRBV7-8 to TRBJ2-2; D gene unclear. This CDR3 spans 15 amino acids. The V end was cut by 1 base, the J end by 5 bases, with 11 bases between. The germline V gene encodes CDR1 SGHVS and CDR2 FQNEAQ. CDR3 protein: CASSLVSGGTGELFF. CDR3 bases: TGTGCCAGCAGCTTAGTGAGTGGTGGGACCGGGGAGCTGTTTTTT.

V gene TRBV7-9 combines with J gene TRBJ2-1; D remains ambiguous. This CDR3 spans 13 amino acids. The V end lost 5 bases, the J end lost 4 bases, and 9 bases lay between the germline ends. The germline V gene has CDR1 SEHNR and CDR2 FQNEAQ (reference sequence). CDR3: CASSGDLYNEQFF. The CDR3, as DNA: TGTGCCAGCAGCGGCGACTTGTACAATGAGCAGTTCTTC.

The chain recombines TRBV28 with TRBJ1-3; maybe TRBD1 (5 bases). CDR3 size: 16 residues. V lost 5 bases and J lost 0, with 14 bases in between. CDR1 is MDHEN and CDR2 is SYDVKM in the germline V gene. The CDR3 coding sequence is TGTGCCAGCAGTCTCGGGGGGGGATCCTCTGGAAACACCATATATTTT. Its protein is CASSLGGGSSGNTIYF.